A single sample gave rise to the 7 T cell receptor beta chains below, sequenced in a study of monozygotic twins with inflammatory bowel disease. Following a re-call of the 5' RACE reads, TCRdb has one entry per CDR3 protein and lacks DNA. This sample's table has approximately 340,000 distinct CDR3 sequences. Sequencing was performed on blood. These receptors came from a human donor with ulcerative colitis or Crohn's disease, or a healthy co-twin of an affected twin (not recorded which).

The V gene is TRBV5-5, the J gene TRBJ1-5; TCRdb selects TRBD1, and the lack of DNA leaves this call unchecked. Germline CDR1 and CDR2: SGHKS and YYEKEE (reference sequence). The CDR3 contains 14 residues. CDR3 loop: CASSVQGLGRPQHF.

The chain combines TRBV6-6 with TRBJ2-7; absent DNA, TCRdb's TRBD1 call cannot be checked. The V gene's germline CDR1 is MNHNY and CDR2 SVGAGI (reference sequence). CDR3 length: 14 amino acids. CDR3 amino acids: CASRGTGGSYEQYF.

The V call is TRBV29-1, the J call TRBJ2-5; TCRdb designates TRBD1, a call that cannot be tested without DNA. Germline values: CDR1 SQVTM, CDR2 ANQGSEA. The CDR3 length is 12 residues. CDR3: CSVTDGGETQYF.

V is TRBV11-2 and J is TRBJ2-1; TCRdb proposes TRBD2, but this gene call is untestable without DNA. The CDR3 sequence is 16 residues long. Per the germline V gene, CDR1 is SGHAT and CDR2 is FQNNGV. This chain's CDR3 is CASSTPRASGDYEQFF.

The gene calls are TRBV14 and TRBJ2-7; TCRdb outputs TRBD1, but without DNA this stays unchecked. The CDR3 runs 15 residues. Germline V CDR1 and CDR2: SGHDN, FVKESK. The CDR3 loop reads CASSQGKVRDYEQYF.

V is TRBV10-2 and J is TRBJ2-7. The germline V gene encodes CDR1 WSHSY and CDR2 SAAADI. The CDR3 runs 12 residues. This CDR3 reads CASSEGLREQYF.

The J gene is TRBJ1-4, the V gene TRBV14; TCRdb's assignment of TRBD1 cannot be checked, as there is no DNA. In germline, CDR1 is SGHDN, CDR2 FVKESK. This CDR3 has 15 amino acids. CDR3 protein: CASSLGGMRVEKLFF. Full variable domain (remainder filled in from reference TRBV14 and TRBJ1-4): EAGVTQFPSHSVIEKGQTVTLRCDPISGHDNLYWYRRVMGKEIKFLLHFVKESKQDESGMPNNRFLAERTGGTYSTLKVQPAELEDSGVYFCASSLGGMRVEKLFFGSGTQLSVL.